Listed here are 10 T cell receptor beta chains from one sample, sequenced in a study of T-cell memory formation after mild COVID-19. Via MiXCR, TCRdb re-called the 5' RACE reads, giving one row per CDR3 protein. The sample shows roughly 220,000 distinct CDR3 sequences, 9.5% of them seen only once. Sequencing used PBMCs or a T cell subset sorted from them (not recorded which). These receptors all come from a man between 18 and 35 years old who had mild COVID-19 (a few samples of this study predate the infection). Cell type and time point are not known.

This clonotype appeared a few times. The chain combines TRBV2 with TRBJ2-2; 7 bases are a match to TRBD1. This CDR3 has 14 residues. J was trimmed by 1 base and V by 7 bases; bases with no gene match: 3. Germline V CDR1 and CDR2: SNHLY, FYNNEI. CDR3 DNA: TGTGCCAGCAACGGACAGGTGAACACCGGGGAGCTGTTTTTT. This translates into CASNGQVNTGELFF. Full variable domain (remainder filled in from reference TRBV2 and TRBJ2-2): EPEVTQTPSHQVTQMGQEVILRCVPISNHLYFYWYRQILGQKVEFLVSFYNNEISEKSEIFDDQFSVERPDGSNFTLKIRSTKLEDSAMYFCASNGQVNTGELFFGEGSRLTVL.

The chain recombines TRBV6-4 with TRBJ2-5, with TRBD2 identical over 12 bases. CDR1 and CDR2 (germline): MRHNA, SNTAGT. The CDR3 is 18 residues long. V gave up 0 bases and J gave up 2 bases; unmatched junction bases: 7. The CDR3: CASSDSKIGLAGQETQYF. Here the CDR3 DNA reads TGTGCCAGCAGTGACTCGAAAATCGGACTAGCGGGACAAGAGACCCAGTACTTC.

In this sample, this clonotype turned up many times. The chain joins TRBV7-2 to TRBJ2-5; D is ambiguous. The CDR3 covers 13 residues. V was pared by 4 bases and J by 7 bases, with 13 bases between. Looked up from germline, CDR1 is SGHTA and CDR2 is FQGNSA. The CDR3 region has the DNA TGTGCCAGCAGCTCCCAAGGTTCCGGGACCCAGTACTTC. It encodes CASSSQGSGTQYF. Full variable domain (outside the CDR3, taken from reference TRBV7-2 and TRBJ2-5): GAGVSQSPSNKVTEKGKDVELRCDPISGHTALYWYRQSLGQGLEFLIYFQGNSAPDKSGLPSDRFSAERTGGSVSTLTIQRTQQEDSAVYLCASSSQGSGTQYFGPGTRLLVL.

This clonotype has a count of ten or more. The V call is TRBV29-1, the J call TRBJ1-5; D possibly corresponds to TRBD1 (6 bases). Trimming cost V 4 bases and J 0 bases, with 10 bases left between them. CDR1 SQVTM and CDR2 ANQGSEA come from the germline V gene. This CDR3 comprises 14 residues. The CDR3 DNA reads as TGCAGCGTTGCCTGGGGGCTTAGCAATCAGCCCCAGCATTTT. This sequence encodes CSVAWGLSNQPQHF.

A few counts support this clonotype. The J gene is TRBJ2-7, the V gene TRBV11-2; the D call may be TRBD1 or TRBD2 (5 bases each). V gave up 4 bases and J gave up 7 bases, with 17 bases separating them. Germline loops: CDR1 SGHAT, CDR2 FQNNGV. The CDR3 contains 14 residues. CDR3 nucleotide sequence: TGTGCCAGCAGCTCCCTCCGGGGCCGCGGAGAGCAGTACGTC. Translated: CASSSLRGRGEQYV.

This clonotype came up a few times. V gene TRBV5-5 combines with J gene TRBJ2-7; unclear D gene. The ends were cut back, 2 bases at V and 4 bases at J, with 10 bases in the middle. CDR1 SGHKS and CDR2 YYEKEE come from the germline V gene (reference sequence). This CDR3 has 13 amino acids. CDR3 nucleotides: TGTGCCAGCAGCTTAGCGATACTTTACGAGCAGTACTTC. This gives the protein CASSLAILYEQYF.

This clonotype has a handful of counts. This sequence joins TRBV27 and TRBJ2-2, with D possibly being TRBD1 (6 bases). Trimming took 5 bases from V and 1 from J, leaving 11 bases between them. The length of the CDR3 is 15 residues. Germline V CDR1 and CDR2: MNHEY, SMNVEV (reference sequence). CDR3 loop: CASSGRGWNTGELFF. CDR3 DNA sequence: TGTGCCAGCAGTGGCAGGGGCTGGAACACCGGGGAGCTGTTTTTT.

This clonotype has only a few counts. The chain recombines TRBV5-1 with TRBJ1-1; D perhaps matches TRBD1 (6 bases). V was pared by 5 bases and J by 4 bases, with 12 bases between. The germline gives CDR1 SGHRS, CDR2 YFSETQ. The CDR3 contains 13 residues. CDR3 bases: TGCGCCAGCAGAGAGGGGGGATTCACTGAAGCTTTCTTT. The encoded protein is CASREGGFTEAFF.

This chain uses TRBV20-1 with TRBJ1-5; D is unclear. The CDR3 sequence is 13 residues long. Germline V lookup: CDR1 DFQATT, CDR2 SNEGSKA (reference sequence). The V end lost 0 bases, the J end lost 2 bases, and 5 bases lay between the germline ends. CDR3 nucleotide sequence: TGCAGTGCTAGAGAGGACGGCAATCAGCCCCAGCATTTT. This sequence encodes CSAREDGNQPQHF.

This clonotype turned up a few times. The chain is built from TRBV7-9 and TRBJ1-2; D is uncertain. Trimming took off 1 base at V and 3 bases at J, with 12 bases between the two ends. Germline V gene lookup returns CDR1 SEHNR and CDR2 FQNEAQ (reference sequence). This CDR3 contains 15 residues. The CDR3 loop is CASSLGAGSDYGYTF. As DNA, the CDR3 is TGTGCCAGCAGCTTAGGGGCAGGATCTGACTATGGCTACACCTTC.